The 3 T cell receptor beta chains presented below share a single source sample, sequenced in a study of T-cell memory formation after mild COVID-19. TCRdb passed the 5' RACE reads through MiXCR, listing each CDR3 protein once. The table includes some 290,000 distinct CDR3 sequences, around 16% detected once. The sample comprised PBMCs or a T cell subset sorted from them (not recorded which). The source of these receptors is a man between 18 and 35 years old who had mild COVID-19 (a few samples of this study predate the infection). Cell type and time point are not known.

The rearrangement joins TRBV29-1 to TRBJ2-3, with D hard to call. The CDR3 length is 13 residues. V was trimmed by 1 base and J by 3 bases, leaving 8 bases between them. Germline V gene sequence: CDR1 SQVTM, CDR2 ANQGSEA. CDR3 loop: CSVEGDLTDTQYF. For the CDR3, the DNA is TGCAGCGTTGAAGGTGACCTTACAGATACGCAGTATTTT.

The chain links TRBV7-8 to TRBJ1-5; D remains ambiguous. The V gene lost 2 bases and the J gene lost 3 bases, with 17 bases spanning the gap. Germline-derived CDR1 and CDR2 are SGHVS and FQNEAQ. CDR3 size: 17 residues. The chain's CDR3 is CASSLRSRLDSNQPQHF. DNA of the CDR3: TGTGCCAGCAGCTTACGATCCCGGCTAGACTCCAATCAGCCCCAGCATTTT.

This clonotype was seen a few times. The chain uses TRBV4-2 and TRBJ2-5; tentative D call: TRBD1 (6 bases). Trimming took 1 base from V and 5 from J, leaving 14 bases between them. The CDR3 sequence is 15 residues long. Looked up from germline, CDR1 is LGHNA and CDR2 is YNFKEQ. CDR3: CASSQGGTPAETQYF. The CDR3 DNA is TGTGCCAGCAGCCAAGGGGGGACACCGGCCGAGACCCAGTACTTC.